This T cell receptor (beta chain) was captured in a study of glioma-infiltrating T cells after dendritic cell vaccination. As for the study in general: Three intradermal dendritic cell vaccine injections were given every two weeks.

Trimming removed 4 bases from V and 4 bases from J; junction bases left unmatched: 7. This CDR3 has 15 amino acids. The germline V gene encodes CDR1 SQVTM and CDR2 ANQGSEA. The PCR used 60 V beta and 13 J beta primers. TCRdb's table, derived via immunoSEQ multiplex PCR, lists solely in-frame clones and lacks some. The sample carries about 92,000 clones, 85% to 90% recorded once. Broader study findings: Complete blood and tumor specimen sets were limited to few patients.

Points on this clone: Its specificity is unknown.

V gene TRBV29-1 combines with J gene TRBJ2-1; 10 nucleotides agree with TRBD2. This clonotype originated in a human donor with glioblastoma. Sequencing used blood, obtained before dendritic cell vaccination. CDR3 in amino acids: CSVAGTSGEYNEQFF. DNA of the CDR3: TGCAGCGTTGCAGGCACTAGCGGGGAGTACAATGAGCAGTTCTTC.